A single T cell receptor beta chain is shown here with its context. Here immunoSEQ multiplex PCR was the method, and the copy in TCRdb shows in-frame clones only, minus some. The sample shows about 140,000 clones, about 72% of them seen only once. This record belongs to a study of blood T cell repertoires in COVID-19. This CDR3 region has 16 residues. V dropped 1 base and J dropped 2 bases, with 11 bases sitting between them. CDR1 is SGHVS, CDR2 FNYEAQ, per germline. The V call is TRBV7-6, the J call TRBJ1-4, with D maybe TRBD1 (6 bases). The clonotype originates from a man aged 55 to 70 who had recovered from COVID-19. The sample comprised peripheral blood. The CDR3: CASSLVARGTNEKLFF. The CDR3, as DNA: TGTGCCAGCAGCTTAGTAGCCAGGGGTACTAATGAAAAACTGTTTTTT.